One and the same sample provided the 12 T cell receptor beta chains below, sequenced in a study of molecular identifiers for immune sequencing clone quantification. TCRdb fed the PCR reads into MiXCR, producing one record per CDR3 protein. The sample has roughly 630,000 distinct CDR3 sequences, 25% seen once; the top ten hold approximately 0.75%. The sequenced material came from naive CD8+ T cells from blood, with Jurkat cell RNA spiked in. Described subset: FACS-sorted CD8+CD4-CCR7+CD45RA+ naive T cells. These receptors originate from a human donor in good health. Some libraries in this study had Jurkat cell RNA spiked in.

The J gene is TRBJ2-1, the V gene TRBV13, with TRBD2 matching over 7 bases. Germline CDR1 is PRHDT and CDR2 is FYEKMQ (reference sequence). This CDR3 spans 16 amino acids. V lost 5 bases, J lost 10 bases, and 17 bases stayed unmatched. CDR3 sequence: CASSPQGLERAGEQFF. Here the CDR3 DNA reads TGTGCCAGCAGCCCTCAGGGATTAGAACGAGCGGGGGAGCAGTTCTTC.

The V and J genes are TRBV6-1 and TRBJ2-1; 7 bases are shared with TRBD1. This CDR3 is built from 15 residues. Per the germline V gene, CDR1 is MNHNS and CDR2 is SASEGT. V lost 1 base and J lost 13; bases outside the gene matches: 13. The CDR3 is CASSEGETGIFLQFF. The CDR3 DNA sequence: TGTGCCAGCAGTGAAGGGGAGACAGGGATCTTTCTCCAGTTCTTC.

This clonotype was found once. A single base separates this from a much larger clone, so it may be a read error. This sequence joins TRBV30 and TRBJ1-3; TRBD1 might be the D (6 bases). Germline V gives CDR1 GTSNPN, CDR2 SVGIG (reference sequence). V was pared by 4 bases and J by 0 bases, with 16 bases between. The CDR3 has 16 amino acids. CDR3 sequence reads: CAWISTTGFSGNTIYF. For the CDR3, the DNA is TGTGCCTGGATTTCCACGACAGGATTCTCTGGAAACACCATATATTTT.

This clonotype was counted only a few times. The chain uses TRBV7-9 and TRBJ2-1; D gene ambiguous. Germline lookup yields CDR1 SEHNR and CDR2 FQNEAQ (reference sequence). The germline V and J ends were trimmed by 4 bases and 4 bases, with 14 bases remaining between them. The CDR3 covers 15 residues. The CDR3 DNA follows: TGTGCCAGCAGCTCCATAGACTCCCTTTACAATGAGCAGTTCTTC. Amino acids: CASSSIDSLYNEQFF.

Concerning this clonotype itself: This sequence may be a read error, since a much larger clone differs from it by one base. Here the CDR3 omits its conserved ending phenylalanine or tryptophan, so a read error is the likely source. J is TRBJ2-4 and V is TRBV10-3; TRBD1 agrees at 7 bases. The CDR3 is made up of 12 amino acids. Germline CDR1 and CDR2: ENHRY and SYGVKD. Losses at the gene ends were 10 bases for V and 1 base for J; bases not matched to a gene: 1. CDR3 loop: CATQGAKNIQYI. The CDR3, as DNA: TGTGCCACACAGGGGGCCAAAAACATTCAGTACATC.

The chain combines TRBV5-4 with TRBJ2-5; TRBD2 might be the D (6 bases). V lost 0 bases, J lost 9 bases, and 18 bases lay in between. The length of the CDR3 is 15 residues. Looked up from germline, CDR1 is SGHNT and CDR2 is YYREEE (reference sequence). CDR3 residues: CASSLGVSYREPQYF. For the CDR3, the DNA is TGTGCCAGCAGCTTGGGTGTCTCATACCGGGAGCCCCAGTACTTC.

The chain joins TRBV9 to TRBJ2-3, with TRBD2 as a possible D gene (5 bases). The CDR3 contains 16 residues. V was pared by 3 bases and J by 0 bases, with 14 bases between. Germline loops: CDR1 SGDLS, CDR2 YYNGEE. The CDR3 DNA reads TGTGCCAGCAGCGCGAGGGCTAAGATCAGCACAGATACGCAGTATTTT. This translates into CASSARAKISTDTQYF.

This clonotype was seen many times. The chain couples TRBV5-1 to TRBJ2-7, with D perhaps matching TRBD1 (6 bases). The CDR3 totals 15 residues. Germline V CDR1 and CDR2: SGHRS, YFSETQ. V lost 5 bases, J lost 0 bases, and 15 bases lay in between. The CDR3 reads CASSAYDRISYEQYF. CDR3 coding DNA: TGCGCCAGCAGTGCTTACGACAGGATCTCCTACGAGCAGTACTTC.

About this clonotype itself: A much larger clone differs from this one at a single base, so this may be a read error. The conserved closing phenylalanine or tryptophan is absent in this CDR3, likely reflecting a read error. The V call is TRBV30, the J call TRBJ1-1; 8 positions agree with TRBD1. The CDR3 runs to 14 residues. The V gene's germline CDR1 is GTSNPN and CDR2 SVGIG (reference sequence). V shed 5 bases, J shed 10 bases, and the junction held 15 bases outside the gene matches. CDR3 nucleotide sequence: TGTGCCTGGGACCAGGACAGGGCCCTAATGGGAGCTTTCCTT. Amino acid sequence: CAWDQDRALMGAFL.

Concerning this clonotype itself: A much larger clone lies one base from this, so it may be a read error. This rearrangement joins TRBV5-5 to TRBJ2-7; D gene ambiguous. There are 13 residues in the CDR3. The V gene's germline CDR1 is SGHKS and CDR2 YYEKEE (reference sequence). The CDR3 loop is CASSYQPSYVQYF. The CDR3 DNA reads TGTGCCAGCAGCTATCAGCCATCCTACGTGCAGTACTTC.

As to this clonotype: No conserved phenylalanine or tryptophan ends this CDR3, so it is likely a read error. V gene TRBV4-3 combines with J gene TRBJ1-1; TRBD1 agrees at 8 bases. Germline-derived CDR1 and CDR2 are LGHNA and YSLEER. The V segment lost 0 bases and the J segment 5 bases; nucleotides outside the gene matches: 5. The CDR3 runs 15 residues. CDR3 coding DNA: TGCGCCAGCAGCCAAGATGGACAGGGTTCGACTGAAGCTTTCTCT. Translated, it gives CASSQDGQGSTEAFS.

The rearrangement uses TRBV6-2 or TRBV6-3 and TRBJ1-2; tentative D call: TRBD1 (6 bases). V was cut by 2 bases and J by 8 bases, with 15 bases left in between. This CDR3 has 14 residues. Germline V gene data show CDR1 as MNHEY and CDR2 as SVGEGT. The chain's CDR3 is CASSYVGQTRGYTF. In DNA form, the CDR3 reads TGTGCCAGCAGTTACGTTGGACAGACTAGGGGCTACACCTTC.